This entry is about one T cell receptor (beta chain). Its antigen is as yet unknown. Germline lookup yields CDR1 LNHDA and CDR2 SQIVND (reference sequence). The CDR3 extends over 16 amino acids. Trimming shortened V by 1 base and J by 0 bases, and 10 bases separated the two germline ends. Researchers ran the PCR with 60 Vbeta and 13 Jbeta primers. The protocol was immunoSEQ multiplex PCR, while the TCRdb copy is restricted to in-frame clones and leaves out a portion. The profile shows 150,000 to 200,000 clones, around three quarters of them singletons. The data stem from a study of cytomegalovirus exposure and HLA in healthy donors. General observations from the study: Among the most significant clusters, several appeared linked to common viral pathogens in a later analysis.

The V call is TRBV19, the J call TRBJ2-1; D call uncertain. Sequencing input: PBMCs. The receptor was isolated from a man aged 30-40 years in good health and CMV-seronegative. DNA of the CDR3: TGTGCCAGTAGTATAGGGCTTCGTATCTCCTACAATGAGCAGTTCTTC. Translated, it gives CASSIGLRISYNEQFF.